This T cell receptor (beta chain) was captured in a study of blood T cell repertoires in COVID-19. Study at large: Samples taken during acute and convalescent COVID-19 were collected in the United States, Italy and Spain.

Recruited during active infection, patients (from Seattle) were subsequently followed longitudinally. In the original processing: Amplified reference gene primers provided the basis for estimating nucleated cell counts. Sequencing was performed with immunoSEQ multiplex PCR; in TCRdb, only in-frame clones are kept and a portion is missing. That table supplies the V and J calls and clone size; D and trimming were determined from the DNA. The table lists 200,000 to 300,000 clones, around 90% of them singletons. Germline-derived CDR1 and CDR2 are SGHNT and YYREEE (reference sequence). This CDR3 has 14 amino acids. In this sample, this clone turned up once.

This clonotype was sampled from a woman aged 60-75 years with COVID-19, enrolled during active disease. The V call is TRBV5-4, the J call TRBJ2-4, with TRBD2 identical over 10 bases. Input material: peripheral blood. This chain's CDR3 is CAGGAAGGKNIQYF. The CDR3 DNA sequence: TGTGCGGGGGGGGCAGCGGGAGGGAAAAACATTCAGTACTTC.